This entry features one TCR beta chain sequence. Its antigen has not been determined. Base qualities are not provided; no much larger clone lies one nucleotide away. The cohort was made up of 666 healthy bone marrow donors. All cohort members were sampled while nominally healthy, although unrecorded immune exposures were likely present. The donor tested CMV seropositive and was one of the 289 seropositive cohort members. A peripheral blood sample was provided by each donor, and peripheral blood mononuclear cells were used for TCR beta sequencing. The Qiagen DNeasy Blood Extraction Kit was used to extract genomic DNA from the blood cell samples. The data were obtained in a study of cytomegalovirus exposure and HLA in healthy donors (dated 2017 in TCRdb). In the study overall: According to an earlier analysis of around 600 of the donors, 150 million to 200 million T cells yielded roughly 110 million unique TCR beta sequences and 250 to 350 Gb of sequence data. An early release covering roughly 580 HLA-typed donors comprised approximately 290 gigabases of sequencing data and 85 million or so unique TCR sequences. Among the roughly 380 genotyped donors, under 90% belonged to the genetic ancestry cluster associated with self-reported Caucasian donors. The study was designed to test whether signatures of past pathogen exposure could be identified by cataloging public T cell receptors. The study profiled the T cell repertoires of hundreds of subjects by immunosequencing and related them to cytomegalovirus serostatus. Besides the first cohort of hundreds of subjects, a separate validation cohort made up of over a hundred different subjects was used. The study combined high-throughput TCR immunosequencing, statistical association of individual TCRs with disease status, and machine learning to predict cytomegalovirus infection status. In a later analysis, previously published TCR beta repertoires from 500 to 750 donors were re-analyzed and high-resolution HLA genotyping was added so that TCR occurrence patterns could be studied. Rather than drawing on any new phenotypic data, the later analysis identified candidate immune exposures from TCR beta sequences and the way those sequences occurred across donors. To decide whether each TCR beta V gene segment behaved as functional or pseudogenic, an earlier analysis of some 570 of the donors relied on high-throughput TCR beta sequencing. Alongside the repertoire data, information on donor age, sex, ethnicity and CMV serostatus was compiled. Genome-wide SNP genotypes for about three fifths of the roughly 670 donors were used in a later genetic analysis, which treated that subset as a discovery cohort. All discovery cohort repertoires had been generated using a single sequencing platform. HLA typing covered class I and class II loci at four-digit resolution. Typing coverage differed by locus: A, B, C, DRB1 and DQB1 were typed in roughly 620-630 donors, DQA1 in about 500, DPA1 in around 600, and DPB1 in 400 to 490. Roughly 5 DR-DQ haplotypes were handled as single units for association and clustering, since linkage in the cohort was strong. Among a few hundred genotyped donors of the cohort, an average of 235,054 unique TCR beta nucleotide sequences were sequenced per donor, around a sixth of them non-productive.

The library relied on the immunoSEQ multiplex PCR assay. A mixture of 60 forward primers for TCR Vbeta segments and 13 reverse primers for TCR Jbeta segments was used in the multiplex PCR. The CDR3 region of rearranged TCR beta genes was amplified from genomic DNA with a multiplex PCR assay. The Illumina HiSeq System was used to sequence the amplified TCR beta libraries as 87-base-pair reads. Regarding the original processing steps: In a later analysis, some 80 million unique TCR beta chains were counted across the roughly 670 repertoires, and roughly 10 million of these chains were shared by at least two donors. A nearest-neighbor algorithm error-corrected the raw reads and collapsed the reads into unique sequences, merging closely related sequences to remove PCR and sequencing errors. V, D and J gene segments were assigned by aligning CDR3 sequences to IMGT reference sequences. For a sequence to be retained, a match of at least six nucleotides was required to both a V gene segment and a J gene segment. Rearrangements were called productive when the CDR3 lacked stop codons and stayed in frame with V and J; all others were non-productive. CDR3 was defined according to IMGT convention as the region running from the second conserved V-encoded cysteine to the conserved J-encoded phenylalanine. In an earlier analysis of 587 of the donors, sequences lacking an unambiguous match to a single V gene segment were excluded. In an earlier analysis of about 590 of the donors, a V segment was called functional when productive rearrangements were above 56.7%, and segregating when the standard deviation between donors exceeded 5%. A statistical classification framework was built for diagnosing cytomegalovirus status from the catalog of TCR beta chain sequences. In a later analysis, V and J genes were assigned by comparing TCR nucleotide sequences against IMGT/GENE-DB human TR gene sequences. The TCRdist pipeline was used in a later analysis to assign CDR3 sequences and most-parsimonious VDJ recombination scenarios. In a later analysis, each TCR beta chain was defined by its CDR3 amino acid sequence together with its V-gene family, and reads lacking a unique V-gene family were excluded. A later analysis removed several hundred highly shared, low-generation-probability nucleotide sequences to deal with suspected cross-contamination and a sequencing artifact. For each public chain, a later analysis derived a clonal expansion index from normalized ranks of inferred template counts within each repertoire. A later analysis computed generation probabilities with a VDJ recombination model fitted to out-of-frame rearrangements, and checked the results against IGoR. In a later analysis, hypergeometric tests were used to score TCR-TCR, TCR-HLA and TCR-CMV co-occurrence, with a repertoire-size bias correction applied to TCR pairs. False discovery rates were estimated in a later analysis by permuting HLA or CMV assignments 20 times. In a later analysis, co-occurring TCRs were grouped with DBSCAN, and TCRdist sequence similarity was added when clustering was performed within HLA-allele-positive subsets. For co-occurrence clustering, repertoires with fewer than 30,000 or more than 120,000 public chains were excluded, along with four or five repertoires with anomalous nucleotide sharing. Held by TCRdb, this immuneACCESS table contains in-frame sequences only and omits some clones. Under half of the omission traces to an unresolved V gene where checked; the cause of the rest is unknown. Clone size and V and J calls were adopted from that table, with D and trimming inferred from the DNA. For this sample there are 170,000 or so clones; 80% appear just once. Jointly, the top ten make up less than 9% of the sample.

Its CDR3 holds 14 amino acids, cysteine through phenylalanine. Only the CDR3 DNA is retained, 42 bases long and in frame from the first base. V was cut back by 3 bases and J by 6 bases, leaving a gap of 12 bases between them. CDR1 and CDR2, looked up from the germline V gene, are SNHLY and FYNNEI. Broader findings and caveats from the paper: For the cohort, immune exposure information was limited to CMV serostatus. It was suggested by the authors that the approach could potentially be generalized to other disease states and immunological phenotypes. This cohort had only TCR beta chains sequenced, and the lack of alpha or paired-chain data limited which features could be detected. According to a later genetic analysis, donors in an Asian-associated ancestry cluster had fewer N-insertions in productive TCRs than the approximately 670-donor mean. Cytomegalovirus status was reported to be diagnosed by the classifier with high specificity and sensitivity in both the original and validation cohorts. Strong co-occurrence of HLA alleles, especially DR and DQ, made assigning TCR associations to individual alleles difficult. In a later analysis, TCR association rates were found to vary across HLA loci, with the most associated TCRs seen for DRB1 alleles and the fewest for HLA-C alleles. Because HLA typing was unavailable for some donors at each locus, only the typed subset was used in association tests. A later analysis found that HLA-associated TCR beta chains were more clonally expanded and had lower generation probabilities than equally common non-associated chains. In vitro tests confirmed that a few of the cytomegalovirus-associated TCR beta chains recognize cytomegalovirus antigens. Correlated functional status among segregating V segments might be attributable to linkage disequilibrium, but an unknown experimental factor could not be ruled out. An earlier analysis of around 600 of the donors showed that most TCR beta V segments appeared in productive rearrangements either about 87% or about 30% of the time, which broadly matched IMGT annotations. A later analysis associated 15,000 to 20,000 TCR beta sequences with specific HLA alleles at a false discovery rate of 0.05. The presence/absence analyses assumed that sequencing depth was roughly uniform across donors, and that assumption may not be true. The sequencing pipeline was judged likely to have produced a cluster of highly shared sequence variants as a technical artifact. A further reported finding was that TCR beta sequences accurately predicted the HLA-A and HLA-B alleles for most subjects in the first cohort. In a later analysis, most CMV-associated TCR beta chains were found to appear HLA-restricted, with HLA associations seemingly driven largely by CMV exposure. The 87-base-pair reads could not distinguish some IMGT-functional V segments, including TRBV6-2 and TRBV6-3, so those segments were excluded. The study gave a list of some 150 TCR beta chains associated with cytomegalovirus. An association between a missense DCLRE1C variant and V-gene and J-gene trimming of TCR beta chains was found in a later genetic analysis and replicated in an independent cohort. While some public TCRs were present in many individuals, most TCR sequences turned up only very rarely across donors. Several of the top co-occurrence clusters appeared to be linked to parvovirus B19, influenza, CMV and Epstein-Barr virus, according to a later analysis. The earlier analysis of around 600 of the donors excluded 15 to 20 rarely observed V segments, including chromosome 9 orphons, because counts were too low.

Recombination connected TRBV2 to TRBJ2-1; TRBD1 could be the D gene, as 6 bases match. Sequences were obtained from PBMCs. The origin of this receptor is a man under 40 in good health and CMV-seropositive. The CDR3 region reads CASSDWDTSNEQFF. DNA sequence: TGTGCCAGCAGTGACTGGGACACCTCCAATGAGCAGTTCTTC. With the portions outside the CDR3 filled from the reference TRBV2 and TRBJ2-1 genes, the complete variable region becomes EPEVTQTPSHQVTQMGQEVILRCVPISNHLYFYWYRQILGQKVEFLVSFYNNEISEKSEIFDDQFSVERPDGSNFTLKIRSTKLEDSAMYFCASSDWDTSNEQFFGPGTRLTVL.